This TCR beta chain stems from a study of blood T cell repertoires in COVID-19. Across the study: Samples taken during acute and convalescent COVID-19 were collected in the United States, Italy and Spain. PBMCs, B-cell-depleted T cells, or T cells were the source of the cDNA or gDNA that made up the material.

V was trimmed by 5 bases and J by 4 bases, leaving 24 bases between them. Germline V gene lookup returns CDR1 SGHAT and CDR2 FQNNGV. There are 18 residues in the CDR3. This clone was seen only a few times. As handled by the study authors: Amplification of reference gene primers provided the estimated nucleated cell counts. Method: immunoSEQ multiplex PCR; TCRdb's copy keeps in-frame clones and lacks some. V and J calls and clone size are those listed in that table; D and trimming were worked out from the DNA. This sample yields more than 90,000 clones, of which approximately 87% are seen a single time; around a tenth belongs to the top ten.

The origin of this receptor is a woman aged 30 to 39 with acute or convalescent COVID-19. The genes are TRBV11-2 and TRBJ1-3; D is unclear. The sequenced sample was peripheral blood. CDR3 nucleotide sequence: TGTGCCAGCAGCCCCCGGCGTCCCGGAGGACTGAACGGAAACACCATATATTTT. This translates into CASSPRRPGGLNGNTIYF.